Listed below are T cell receptor beta chains from one sample, sequenced in a study of shared clonotypes between healthy human individuals. Repertoires were generated with immunoSEQ multiplex PCR, while TCRdb's copy carries only in-frame clones and drops some. The sample lists hundreds of thousands of clones, roughly three quarters occurring once. Sequencing input: PBMCs. These receptors all come from a woman aged 40-49 years in good health. Some clones in this sample may be carry-over from other donors' samples. Each CDR3 is given with its conserved first and last residue. D genes are given only for firm matches. Not all rows give a size; the values are once, few, many and, for expanded clones, a class.

>TRBV5-4|.|TRBJ2-7|.
TGTGCCAGCAGCTTGACAGGGAGCTCCTACGAGCAGTACTTC
CASSLTGSSYEQYF
>TRBV5-1|.|TRBJ1-3|.
TGCGCCAGCAGGCCTACAGGAGACTCTGGAAACACCATATATTTT
CASRPTGDSGNTIYF
>TRBV4-3|.|TRBJ2-1|few
TGCGCCAGCAGCCAAGGGCCCTCCTCCTACAATGAGCAGTTCTTC
CASSQGPSSYNEQFF
>TRBV19|.|TRBJ1-4|once
TGTGCCAGTAGTATAGGGCGAGTGGGGGATGAAAAACTGTTTTTT
CASSIGRVGDEKLFF
>TRBV30|.|TRBJ2-7|.
TGTGCCTGGAGTCCGACCAGGGGCAGGCTCTACGAGCAGTACTTC
CAWSPTRGRLYEQYF
>TRBV30|TRBD1|TRBJ2-7|.
TGTGCCTGGAGTGTACTGAGGGGGCAGAGGGCCCACGAGCAGTACTTC
CAWSVLRGQRAHEQYF
>TRBV5-1|.|TRBJ2-1|.
TGCGCCAGCAGCTTGGGGGTTGGCGGCGAGCAGTTCTTC
CASSLGVGGEQFF
>TRBV4-1|.|TRBJ1-6|.
TGCGCCAGCAGCCAAGCCGGGACACCCAACGCAAGGCGTTCACCCCTCCACTTT
CASSQAGTPNARRSPLHF
>TRBV7-8|TRBD1|TRBJ1-1|.
TGTGCCAGCAGCTTAGGGTTGAGGACAGGGGGGGACACTGAAGCTTTCTTT
CASSLGLRTGGDTEAFF
>TRBV7-8|.|TRBJ2-3|few
TGTGCCAGCAGCGCGGGCCCATGGGATACGCAGTATTTT
CASSAGPWDTQYF
>TRBV18|TRBD1|TRBJ1-4|.
TGTGCCAGCTCACCAGACAGGGATGAAAAACTGTTTTTT
CASSPDRDEKLFF
>TRBV7-9|TRBD2|TRBJ2-1|.
TGTGCCAGCACCATACCCCCTAGCGGGAGAGTCAATGAGCAGTTCTTC
CASTIPPSGRVNEQFF
>TRBV5-4|.|TRBJ2-7|.
TGTGCCAGCAGCTTACCAGGGGACCTCTCCTACGAGCAGTACTTC
CASSLPGDLSYEQYF
>TRBV29-1|.|TRBJ2-1|.
TGCAGCGTTGAACCCCGGAATGAGCAGTTCTTC
CSVEPRNEQFF
>TRBV27|TRBD2|TRBJ2-3|once
TGTGCCAGCAGTAAACCGGGACTAGCGGGCAACACAGATACGCAGTATTTT
CASSKPGLAGNTDTQYF
>TRBV5-1|TRBD1|TRBJ2-5|.
TGCGCCAGCAGCGTCGGACCGGGACAGGGCGAAGAGACCCAGTACTTC
CASSVGPGQGEETQYF
>TRBV18|TRBD2|TRBJ2-7|.
TGTGCCAGCTCACTGGGGACTAGCAGATCCGGGGGTTACGAGCAGTACTTC
CASSLGTSRSGGYEQYF
>TRBV6-6|.|TRBJ2-5|.
TGTGCCAGCAGTTACGGGGGTGTTGGCGAGACCCAGTACTTC
CASSYGGVGETQYF
>TRBV30|TRBD2|TRBJ2-3|.
TGTGCCCGCGGGGCGGCGGGAGGGACAGATACGCAGTATTTT
CARGAAGGTDTQYF
>TRBV7-2|TRBD2|TRBJ2-7|.
TGTGCCAGCAGCTTGCAAGGGACTAGCGGACCGGACGAGCAGTACTTC
CASSLQGTSGPDEQYF
>TRBV29-1|TRBD2|TRBJ2-2|few
TGCAGCGTTGCGGGGGGGGCTTCGGCCACCGGGGAGCTGTTTTTT
CSVAGGASATGELFF
>TRBV7-2|TRBD2|TRBJ2-1|few
TGTGCCAGCAGCCCCGGGACTAGGGTGGGCAATGAGCAGTTCTTC
CASSPGTRVGNEQFF
>TRBV5-1|.|TRBJ2-7|.
TGCGCCAGCAGCTTGGGATACTCCTACGAGCAGTACTTC
CASSLGYSYEQYF
>TRBV19|TRBD2|TRBJ2-7|.
TGTGCCAGTAGTATGGTCGGCGGGAGGAACTCCTACGAGCAGTACTTC
CASSMVGGRNSYEQYF
>TRBV6-5|TRBD1|TRBJ2-7|few
TGTGCCAGCAGACGGACAGGGAGTTCCTACGAGCAGTACTTC
CASRRTGSSYEQYF
>TRBV7-3|TRBD2|TRBJ2-2|.
TGTGCCAGCAGCACTACTAGCGGCACCGGGGAGCTGTTTTTT
CASSTTSGTGELFF
>TRBV11-1|.|TRBJ1-2|.
TGTGCCAGCAGCTTAGCTACAGGGTACTATGGCTACACCTTC
CASSLATGYYGYTF
>TRBV30|TRBD2|TRBJ2-7|.
TGTGCCTGGACAGCGGGAGGGGTGGGAGAGCAGTACTTC
CAWTAGGVGEQYF
>TRBV6-5|.|TRBJ1-5|.
TGTGCCAGCAACCTATGGGGGGGCAATCAGCCCCAGCATTTT
CASNLWGGNQPQHF
>TRBV4-2|.|TRBJ2-1|.
TGTGCCAGCAGTTACGGTAGTTCCTACAATGAGCAGTTCTTC
CASSYGSSYNEQFF
>TRBV10-2|.|TRBJ2-7|.
TGCGCCAGCAATACCGGGGCCTACGAGCAGTACTTC
CASNTGAYEQYF
>TRBV14|.|TRBJ2-3|.
TGTGCCAGCAGCCTATGGGGCGGAGGAGATACGCAGTATTTT
CASSLWGGGDTQYF
>TRBV5-1|.|TRBJ2-1|once
TGCGCCAGCAGCTTGGGATGGGATAGGCCCAATGAGCAGTTCTTC
CASSLGWDRPNEQFF
>TRBV27|.|TRBJ2-7|many
TGTGCCAGCAGTTCGGGCTACGAGCAGTACTTC
CASSSGYEQYF
>TRBV7-5|.|TRBJ2-7|.
TGTGTCAGAAGCTTAAGGGGGCTAGCGCGAAAGAGCTCCTACGAGCAGTACTTC
CVRSLRGLARKSSYEQYF
>TRBV4-1|.|TRBJ1-2|.
TGCGCCAGCGCCGGGGGAGGGGGTGACTATGGCTACACCTTC
CASAGGGGDYGYTF
>TRBV5-8|.|TRBJ2-2|many
TGTGCCAGCAGCTTGGGGGTGACAGGTACCGGGGAGCTGTTTTTT
CASSLGVTGTGELFF
>TRBV7-2|.|TRBJ2-7|.
TGTGCCAGCAGCTCCCGACAGTTCAACGAGCAGTACTTC
CASSSRQFNEQYF
>TRBV28|.|TRBJ1-1|.
TGTGCCAGCACCGACGGGGGTAGACGGGGGGCCGAAGCTTTCTTT
CASTDGGRRGAEAFF
>TRBV28|TRBD2|TRBJ2-2|.
TGTGCCAGCAACCTCTCTAGCGGGTCGGGATTTGGGGAGCTGTTTTTT
CASNLSSGSGFGELFF
>TRBV18|TRBD2|TRBJ2-7|.
TGTGCCAGCTCACCAGCCCTTCTAGCGGGAGGCGAGCAGTACTTC
CASSPALLAGGEQYF
>TRBV5-4|.|TRBJ2-5|.
TGTGCCAGCAGTCTGAACCAGGGATGGGAGACCCAGTACTTC
CASSLNQGWETQYF
>TRBV7-2|TRBD1|TRBJ2-3|.
TGTGCCAGCAGCTTCGCAGGGGGCGCAAGCACAGATACGCAGTATTTT
CASSFAGGASTDTQYF
>TRBV19|.|TRBJ1-3|.
TGTGCCAGTAGTATTGGCCGGACTGGAAACACCATATATTTT
CASSIGRTGNTIYF
>TRBV29-1|.|TRBJ1-5|.
TGCAGCGTCCAACTAGGGGTTGGCAATCAGCCCCAGCATTTT
CSVQLGVGNQPQHF